The 22 T cell receptor beta chains listed next were all sequenced from one sample in a study of CD8 T cells in ankylosing spondylitis. TCRdb itself ran the 5' RACE reads through MiXCR, one entry per CDR3 protein. Here the sample spans some 340,000 distinct CDR3 sequences, approximately 15% being singletons. Sequencing was done on a sample of blood, either unsorted or a sorted T cell fraction (not recorded which). The receptors were gathered from a male donor with ankylosing spondylitis or in good health (not recorded which).

The chain carries TRBV3-1 and TRBJ2-7, with 7 nucleotides matching TRBD2. Germline-derived CDR1 and CDR2 are LGHDT and YNNKEL (reference sequence). V shed 3 bases, J shed 0 bases, and the junction held 8 bases outside the gene matches. CDR3 size: 16 residues. In DNA, the CDR3 is TGTGCCAGCAGCCAGGGGACGGGCGGGAGCTCCTACGAGCAGTACTTC. It is translated as CASSQGTGGSSYEQYF.

In its sample, this clonotype was seen many times. J is TRBJ2-5 and V is TRBV7-2; the D gene is possibly TRBD1 (5 bases). This CDR3 spans 15 amino acids. V lost 5 bases and J lost 4, with 17 bases in between. Germline lookup yields CDR1 SGHTA and CDR2 FQGNSA. CDR3 sequence reads: CASSPTTVKLETQYF. The DNA for the CDR3 is TGTGCCAGCAGCCCAACGACAGTTAAGCTAGAGACCCAGTACTTC.

This sequence joins TRBV28 and TRBJ2-1, with D possibly matching TRBD2 (5 bases). This CDR3 is 13 amino acids long. From germline, CDR1 is MDHEN and CDR2 SYDVKM. Trimming cost V 6 bases and J 6 bases, with 12 bases left between them. The CDR3 here is CASSKADGNEQFF. CDR3 nucleotide sequence: TGTGCCAGCAGCAAAGCGGATGGCAATGAGCAGTTCTTC.

This clonotype showed up just once. An end of the junction differs from the germline gene, which may be a read error. The chain has TRBV4-2 and TRBJ2-2; 14 bases map to TRBD2. Germline values: CDR1 LGHNA, CDR2 YNFKEQ. The CDR3 runs to 19 residues. Written as DNA, the CDR3 is TGTGCCAGCAGCCCCACGGGACTAGCGGGAGCCACGAACACCGGGGAGCTGTATTTT. It codes for CASSPTGLAGATNTGELYF.

This chain joins TRBV15 and TRBJ2-2, with 7 bases matching TRBD2. The ends lost 8 bases at V and 3 bases at J; junction bases unmatched: 6. Germline V gene lookup returns CDR1 LNHNV and CDR2 YYDKDF (reference sequence). This CDR3 is 14 amino acids long. In nucleotides, the CDR3 is TGTGCCACCGACTTAGCGGGCTACACCGGGGAGCTGTTTTTT. Its translation is CATDLAGYTGELFF.

The V and J genes are TRBV12-3 or TRBV12-4 and TRBJ2-2, with D tentatively TRBD1 (6 bases). V was clipped by 7 bases and J by 1 base, with 13 bases between them. This CDR3 is 15 amino acids long. The CDR3 protein is CASKGVARNTGELFF. The CDR3 DNA sequence: TGTGCCAGCAAGGGGGTAGCCAGGAACACCGGGGAGCTGTTTTTT.

This clonotype turned up a few times. This chain connects TRBV5-6 to TRBJ2-5; the D gene is possibly TRBD1 (6 bases). The CDR3 consists of 15 residues. The germline V gene has CDR1 SGHDT and CDR2 YYEEEE. Trimming took off 2 bases at V and 5 bases at J, with 16 bases between the two ends. CDR3 in DNA: TGTGCCAGCAGCTTCATCCCAACAGGGTCGGAGACCCAGTACTTC. It encodes CASSFIPTGSETQYF.

This clonotype was seen a handful of times. V gene TRBV29-1 combines with J gene TRBJ2-3; 7 bases line up with TRBD1. V lost 4 bases to trimming and J lost 6 bases; unmatched junction nucleotides: 7. The CDR3 spans 13 residues. CDR1 is SQVTM and CDR2 is ANQGSEA in the germline V gene. CDR3 sequence (DNA): TGCAGCGTTGCTCAGGGGGTTATTGATACGCAGTATTTT. Protein: CSVAQGVIDTQYF.

This clonotype was counted at least ten times. J is TRBJ1-5 and V is TRBV5-5; D not resolved. The CDR3 runs 15 residues. The germline V and J ends were trimmed by 0 bases and 1 base, with 8 bases remaining between them. CDR1 and CDR2 from the germline V gene are SGHKS and YYEKEE (reference sequence). CDR3 protein: CASSLEGISNQPQHF. The CDR3, as DNA: TGTGCCAGCAGCTTGGAGGGTATCAGCAATCAGCCCCAGCATTTT.

This clonotype was detected a few times. The chain links TRBV12-5 to TRBJ1-1; tentatively, D is TRBD1 (5 bases). V was cut by 5 bases and J by 6 bases, with 16 bases left in between. In germline, CDR1 is LGHNT, CDR2 FRNRAP. The CDR3 loop spans 14 amino acids. The CDR3 loop is CASGPAGGESEAFF. The CDR3 DNA sequence: TGTGCTAGTGGTCCGGCGGGGGGAGAGTCTGAAGCTTTCTTT.

This rearrangement joins TRBV4-1 to TRBJ2-7; D is unclear. V was pared by 1 base and J by 6 bases, with 7 bases between. Germline values: CDR1 MGHRA, CDR2 YSYEKL. The CDR3 contains 12 residues. In nucleotides, the CDR3 is TGCGCCAGCAGCCAAGTAGCTTCCGAGCAGTACTTC. Translation gives CASSQVASEQYF.

This clonotype was observed a handful of times. V is TRBV5-1 and J is TRBJ2-6; D is tentatively TRBD1 or TRBD2 (5 bases each). With 4 bases removed from V and 0 bases from J, the gap between germline ends came to 11 bases. The V gene's germline CDR1 is SGHRS and CDR2 YFSETQ. This CDR3 comprises 16 residues. The CDR3 loop is CASSGTGSSGANVLTF. The CDR3 nucleotides read TGCGCCAGCAGCGGGACGGGAAGCTCTGGGGCCAACGTCCTGACTTTC.

The chain uses TRBV6-1 and TRBJ1-2; D not resolved. Germline CDR1 MNHNS, CDR2 SASEGT. The CDR3 spans 12 residues. V was clipped by 7 bases and J by 2 bases, with 8 bases between them. The CDR3 loop is CASMTLNYGYTF. DNA for the CDR3: TGTGCCAGCATGACCTTGAACTATGGCTACACCTTC.

This clonotype turned up a few times. The chain employs TRBV6-4 and TRBJ1-1; 7 bases are shared with TRBD1. The CDR3 consists of 13 residues. The V segment lost 0 bases and the J segment 10 bases; nucleotides outside the gene matches: 5. Germline V gene lookup returns CDR1 MRHNA and CDR2 SNTAGT. The chain's CDR3 is CASSDSIGTAAFF. CDR3 bases: TGTGCCAGCAGTGACTCGATCGGGACAGCAGCTTTCTTT.

The rearrangement links TRBV3-1 to TRBJ1-1; 7 bases agree with TRBD1. From germline, CDR1 is LGHDT and CDR2 YNNKEL (reference sequence). Trimming cost V 4 bases and J 5 bases; bases outside gene matches: 10. CDR3 size: 15 residues. In DNA, the CDR3 is TGTGCCAGCAGCCCCCCCCGACAGGGCAGGACTGAAGCTTTCTTT. Translating gives CASSPPRQGRTEAFF.

This clonotype was counted ten times or more. The chain combines TRBV5-1 with TRBJ1-1, with D uncertain. The CDR3 covers 13 residues. V was pared by 0 bases and J by 3 bases, with 6 bases between. Germline V lookup: CDR1 SGHRS, CDR2 YFSETQ. CDR3 amino acids: CASSLGVDTEAFF. The CDR3 coding sequence is TGCGCCAGCAGCTTGGGGGTGGACACTGAAGCTTTCTTT.

This clonotype turned up a few times. The DNA for the CDR3 is TGCGCCAGCAGGAGTTTCCAATACGAGCAGTACTTC. Translation gives CASRSFQYEQYF. V is TRBV5-1 and J is TRBJ2-7, with D unresolved. From germline, CDR1 is SGHRS and CDR2 YFSETQ. CDR3 length: 12 amino acids. Trimming cost V 5 bases and J 4 bases, with 10 bases left between them. Filled out from reference TRBV5-1 and TRBJ2-7, the complete variable domain reads KAGVTQTPRYLIKTRGQQVTLSCSPISGHRSVSWYQQTPGQGLQFLFEYFSETQRNKGNFPGRFSGRQFSNSRSEMNVSTLELGDSALYLCASRSFQYEQYFGPGTRLTVT.

This clonotype was counted many times. The genes are TRBV5-1 and TRBJ1-2, with a possible D match to TRBD1 (5 bases). Looked up from germline, CDR1 is SGHRS and CDR2 is YFSETQ. The CDR3 is 12 amino acids. V shed 4 bases and J shed 5 bases, with 9 bases lying between them. CDR3 protein: CASSVDRYGYTF. The CDR3 DNA follows: TGCGCCAGCAGCGTCGACAGATATGGCTACACCTTC.

This chain links TRBV15 with TRBJ2-3, with 14 bases identical to TRBD2. CDR1 and CDR2 (germline): LNHNV, YYDKDF (reference sequence). The CDR3 spans 17 residues. Germline trimming cut 3 bases from V and 0 bases from J; bases unmatched to any gene: 2. The CDR3 DNA follows: TGTGCCACCAGCAGGGGGACTAGCGGGAGTAGCACAGATACGCAGTATTTT. This sequence encodes CATSRGTSGSSTDTQYF.

The chain recombines TRBV7-9 with TRBJ2-2, with 8 nucleotides matching TRBD2. The CDR3 covers 15 residues. With 2 bases clipped from V and 6 bases from J, the junction kept 5 bases outside the gene matches. Germline-derived CDR1 and CDR2 are SEHNR and FQNEAQ (reference sequence). CDR3 DNA sequence: TGTGCCAGCAGCTTACGCGGGAGGCGGGCCGGGGAGCTGTTTTTT. Encoded protein: CASSLRGRRAGELFF.

Only a few counts were recorded for this clonotype. This rearrangement joins TRBV9 to TRBJ2-5; TRBD2 aligns across 12 bases. The J segment lost 7 bases and the V segment lost 4 bases, leaving 11 bases of the junction unmatched. This CDR3 contains 16 residues. Germline V gene lookup returns CDR1 SGDLS and CDR2 YYNGEE. CDR3: CASSPPGTSGYVTQYF. CDR3 bases: TGTGCCAGCAGCCCGCCTGGGACTAGCGGGTACGTGACCCAGTACTTC.

This clonotype was seen more than once but under ten times. The chain combines TRBV6-1 with TRBJ1-2, with D tentatively TRBD1 (6 bases). The V and J ends lost 6 bases and 2 bases respectively, with 16 bases between them. The CDR3 runs to 15 residues. Germline V gene lookup returns CDR1 MNHNS and CDR2 SASEGT. Written as DNA, the CDR3 is TGTGCCAGCAGGCTCCCTGGAGGGGGAAACTATGGCTACACCTTC. The encoded protein is CASRLPGGGNYGYTF.